This entry lists 2 T cell receptor beta chains sequenced from one sample in a study of T cells in Graves' hyperthyroidism and ophthalmopathy. Amplification of TCR beta CDR3 regions was performed using RNA transcripts as template. RT-PCR in the first round (using the HTBI primer set) targeted the TCR CDR3. TCRdb used MiXCR to reprocess the multiplex PCR reads, holding one entry per CDR3 protein. Among fewer than 900,000 distinct CDR3 sequences listed, around 20% were seen once. Sequenced sample: blood. The receptors come from a woman in her 50s with Graves' hyperthyroidism that later progressed to Graves' ophthalmopathy.

This clonotype was recorded once. This rearrangement joins TRBV29-1 to TRBJ2-1; no firm D call. Deletions cut 0 bases from V and 0 bases from J, with 12 bases between. Germline V lookup: CDR1 SQVTM, CDR2 ANQGSEA. There are 16 residues in the CDR3. CDR3 amino acids: CSVEDPRTGSYNEQFF. DNA of the CDR3: TGCAGCGTTGAAGATCCCAGGACGGGCTCCTACAATGAGCAGTTCTTC.

This clonotype showed up many times. The CDR3 DNA reads as TGTGCCAGCAGTCCACGGACAGCGGACTACGAGCAGTACTTC. Translating it yields CASSPRTADYEQYF. V and J are TRBV12-3 or TRBV12-4 and TRBJ2-7; perhaps TRBD1 as D (6 bases). V lost 5 bases and J 3 bases, leaving 14 bases between the germline ends. CDR3 length: 14 residues.